This T cell receptor beta chain is from a study of cytomegalovirus exposure and HLA in healthy donors. It was with 60 Vbeta and 13 Jbeta primers that the PCR ran. The method was immunoSEQ multiplex PCR; TCRdb's version includes in-frame clones alone and lacks a portion of them. The table includes roughly 65,000 clones, about 80% detected once. This sequence originates from a woman in her 30s in good health and CMV-seronegative. Sequencing used PBMCs.

The CDR3: CAWSVGVANTEAFF. The CDR3 bases are TGTGCCTGGAGTGTAGGGGTAGCGAACACTGAAGCTTTCTTT. V usage is TRBV30 and J usage is TRBJ1-1; TRBD1 is a possible D gene (5 bases). The V and J ends lost 0 bases and 1 base respectively, with 9 bases between them. Germline V gene sequence: CDR1 GTSNPN, CDR2 SVGIG (reference sequence). The CDR3 has 14 amino acids.